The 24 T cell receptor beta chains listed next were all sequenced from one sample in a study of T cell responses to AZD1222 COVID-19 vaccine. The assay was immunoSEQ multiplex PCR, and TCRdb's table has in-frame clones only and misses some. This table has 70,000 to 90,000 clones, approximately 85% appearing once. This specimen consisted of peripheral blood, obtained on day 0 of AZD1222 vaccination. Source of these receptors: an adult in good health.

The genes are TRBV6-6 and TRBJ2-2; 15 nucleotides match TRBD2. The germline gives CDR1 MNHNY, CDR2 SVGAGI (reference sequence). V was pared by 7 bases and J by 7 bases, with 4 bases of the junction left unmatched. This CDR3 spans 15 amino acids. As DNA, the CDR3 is TGTGCCAGCAATGGACTAGCGGGGGGGTTCGGGGAGCTGTTTTTT. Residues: CASNGLAGGFGELFF.

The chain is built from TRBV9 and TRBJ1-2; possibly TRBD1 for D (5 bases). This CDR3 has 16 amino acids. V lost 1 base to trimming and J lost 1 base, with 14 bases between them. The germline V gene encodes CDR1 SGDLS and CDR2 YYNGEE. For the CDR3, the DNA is TGTGCCAGCAGCGTATTGGCAGGGCCTGGTAACTATGGCTACACCTTC. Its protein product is CASSVLAGPGNYGYTF.

The CDR3: CSARVTRTSTDTQYF. The CDR3 coding sequence is TGCAGTGCTCGTGTGACTAGAACTAGCACAGATACGCAGTATTTT. The chain couples TRBV20-1 to TRBJ2-3; D is perhaps TRBD2 (6 bases). This CDR3 has 15 amino acids. V was trimmed by 5 bases and J by 0 bases, leaving 15 bases between them. The germline V gene has CDR1 DFQATT and CDR2 SNEGSKA (reference sequence).

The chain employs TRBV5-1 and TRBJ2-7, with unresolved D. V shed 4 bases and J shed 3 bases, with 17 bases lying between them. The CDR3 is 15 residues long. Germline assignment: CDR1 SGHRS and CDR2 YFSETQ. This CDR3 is CASSPGATLYYEQYF. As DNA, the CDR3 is TGCGCCAGCAGCCCTGGCGCGACTCTTTACTACGAGCAGTACTTC. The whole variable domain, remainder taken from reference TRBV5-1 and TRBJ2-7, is KAGVTQTPRYLIKTRGQQVTLSCSPISGHRSVSWYQQTPGQGLQFLFEYFSETQRNKGNFPGRFSGRQFSNSRSEMNVSTLELGDSALYLCASSPGATLYYEQYFGPGTRLTVT.

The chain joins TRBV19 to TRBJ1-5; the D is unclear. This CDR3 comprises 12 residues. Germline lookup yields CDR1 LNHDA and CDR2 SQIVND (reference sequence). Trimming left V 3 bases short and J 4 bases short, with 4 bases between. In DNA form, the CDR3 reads TGTGCCAGTAGTATCTTGAATCAGCCCCAGCATTTT. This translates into CASSILNQPQHF.

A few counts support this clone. The CDR3 nucleotides are TGTGCCAGCAGTTCCGTGGACTCCTACGAGCAGTACTTC. Encoded protein: CASSSVDSYEQYF. The chain employs TRBV6-2 or TRBV6-3 and TRBJ2-7; D call uncertain. Germline CDR1 reads MNHEY; CDR2 reads SVGEGT. Trimming shortened V by 4 bases and J by 0 bases, and 7 bases separated the two germline ends. The CDR3 extends over 13 amino acids.

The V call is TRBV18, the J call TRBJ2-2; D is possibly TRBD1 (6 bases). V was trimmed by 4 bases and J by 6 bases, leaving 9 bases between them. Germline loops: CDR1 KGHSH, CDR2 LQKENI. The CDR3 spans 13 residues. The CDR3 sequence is CASSRQVPGELFF. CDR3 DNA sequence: TGTGCCAGCTCACGACAGGTCCCCGGGGAGCTGTTTTTT. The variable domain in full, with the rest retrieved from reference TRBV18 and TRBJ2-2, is NAGVMQNPRHLVRRRGQEARLRCSPMKGHSHVYWYRQLPEEGLKFMVYLQKENIIDESGMPKERFSAEFPKEGPSILRIQQVVRGDSAAYFCASSRQVPGELFFGEGSRLTVL.

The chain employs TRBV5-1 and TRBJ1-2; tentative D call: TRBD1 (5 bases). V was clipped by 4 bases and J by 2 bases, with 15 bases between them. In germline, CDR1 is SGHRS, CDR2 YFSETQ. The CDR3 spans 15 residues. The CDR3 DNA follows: TGCGCCAGCAGCCCCGGCCGGGGGGAGAACTATGGCTACACCTTC. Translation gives CASSPGRGENYGYTF.

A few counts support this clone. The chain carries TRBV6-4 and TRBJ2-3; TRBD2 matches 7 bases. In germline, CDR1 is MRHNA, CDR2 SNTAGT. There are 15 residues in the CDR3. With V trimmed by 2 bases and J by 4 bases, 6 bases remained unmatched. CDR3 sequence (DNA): TGTGCCAGCAGTGACGCCGCGGGAGAGGCAGATACGCAGTATTTT. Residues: CASSDAAGEADTQYF.

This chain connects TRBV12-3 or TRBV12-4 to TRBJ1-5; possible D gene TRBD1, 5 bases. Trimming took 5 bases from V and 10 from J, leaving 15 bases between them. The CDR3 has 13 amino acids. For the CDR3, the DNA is TGTGCCAGCAGTCGGCGGGACCCACTACCCCAGCATTTT. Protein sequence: CASSRRDPLPQHF.

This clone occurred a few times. Here the CDR3 reads CASAYSNQPQHF. As DNA, the CDR3 is TGTGCCAGCGCTTATAGCAATCAGCCCCAGCATTTT. The chain links TRBV12-3 or TRBV12-4 to TRBJ1-5; no clear D. V lost 8 bases to trimming and J lost 0 bases, with 5 bases between them. The CDR3 length is 12 residues.

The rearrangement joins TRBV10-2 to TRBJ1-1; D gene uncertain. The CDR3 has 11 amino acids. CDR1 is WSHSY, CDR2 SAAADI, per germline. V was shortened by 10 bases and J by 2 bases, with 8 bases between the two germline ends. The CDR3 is CAIQLNTEAFF. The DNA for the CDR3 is TGCGCCATACAGCTTAACACTGAAGCTTTCTTT.

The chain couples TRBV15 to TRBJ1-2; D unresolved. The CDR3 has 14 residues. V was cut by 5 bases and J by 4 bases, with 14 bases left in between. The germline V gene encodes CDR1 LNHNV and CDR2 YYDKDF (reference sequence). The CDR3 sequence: CATSSGQTSYGYTF. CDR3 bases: TGTGCCACCAGCTCGGGTCAGACGTCCTATGGCTACACCTTC.

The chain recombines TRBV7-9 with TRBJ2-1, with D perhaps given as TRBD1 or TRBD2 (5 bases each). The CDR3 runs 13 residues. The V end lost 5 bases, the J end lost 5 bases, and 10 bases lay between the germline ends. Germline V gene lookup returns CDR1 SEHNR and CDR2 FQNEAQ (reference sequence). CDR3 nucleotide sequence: TGTGCCAGCAGCGTCTGGGGGAACAATGAGCAGTTCTTC. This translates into CASSVWGNNEQFF.

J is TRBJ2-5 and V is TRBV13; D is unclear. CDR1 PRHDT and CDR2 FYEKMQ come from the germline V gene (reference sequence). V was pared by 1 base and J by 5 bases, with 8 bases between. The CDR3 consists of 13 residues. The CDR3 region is CASSLVGLETQYF. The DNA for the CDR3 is TGTGCCAGCAGCTTAGTAGGTCTGGAGACCCAGTACTTC.

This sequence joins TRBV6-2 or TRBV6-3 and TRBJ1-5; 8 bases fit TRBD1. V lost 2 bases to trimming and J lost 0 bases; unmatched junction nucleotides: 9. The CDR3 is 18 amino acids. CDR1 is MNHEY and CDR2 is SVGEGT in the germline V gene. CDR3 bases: TGTGCCAGCAGTTACCCCACAGGGGGGGGAAGTAGCAATCAGCCCCAGCATTTT. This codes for CASSYPTGGGSSNQPQHF.

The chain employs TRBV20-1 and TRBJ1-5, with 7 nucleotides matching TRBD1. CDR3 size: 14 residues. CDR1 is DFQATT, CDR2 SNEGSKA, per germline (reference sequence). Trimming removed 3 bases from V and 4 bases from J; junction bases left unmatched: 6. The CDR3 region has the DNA TGCAGTGCTAGTCGCCAGGGGGTGAATCAGCCCCAGCATTTT. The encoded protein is CSASRQGVNQPQHF.

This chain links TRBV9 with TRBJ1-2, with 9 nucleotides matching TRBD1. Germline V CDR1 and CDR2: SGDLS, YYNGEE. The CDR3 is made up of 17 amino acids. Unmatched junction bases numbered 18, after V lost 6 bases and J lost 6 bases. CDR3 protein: CASMGRTGDPTGHGYTF. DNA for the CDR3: TGTGCCAGCATGGGGAGGACAGGGGACCCGACAGGCCATGGCTACACCTTC. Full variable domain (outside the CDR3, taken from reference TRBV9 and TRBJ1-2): DSGVTQTPKHLITATGQRVTLRCSPRSGDLSVYWYQQSLDQGLQFLIQYYNGEERAKGNILERFSAQQFPDLHSELNLSSLELGDSALYFCASMGRTGDPTGHGYTFGSGTRLTVV.

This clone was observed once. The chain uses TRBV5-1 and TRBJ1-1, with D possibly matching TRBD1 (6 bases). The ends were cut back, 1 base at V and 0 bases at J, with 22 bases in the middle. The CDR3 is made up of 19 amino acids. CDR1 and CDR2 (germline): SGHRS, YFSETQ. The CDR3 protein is CASSLFGTRAGLVNTEAFF. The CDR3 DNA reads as TGCGCCAGCAGCTTGTTCGGGACAAGGGCCGGCCTAGTGAACACTGAAGCTTTCTTT.

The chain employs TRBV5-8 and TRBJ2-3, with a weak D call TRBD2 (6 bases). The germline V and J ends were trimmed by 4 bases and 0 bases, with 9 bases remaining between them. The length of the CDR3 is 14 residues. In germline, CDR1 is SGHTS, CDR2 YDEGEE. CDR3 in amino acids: CASSGDSSTDTQYF. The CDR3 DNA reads TGTGCCAGCAGCGGGGACTCTAGCACAGATACGCAGTATTTT. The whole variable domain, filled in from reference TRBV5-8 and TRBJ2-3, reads EAGVTQSPTHLIKTRGQQATLRCSPISGHTSVYWYQQALGLGLQFLLWYDEGEERNRGNFPPRFSGRQFPNYSSELNVNALELEDSALYLCASSGDSSTDTQYFGPGTRLTVL.

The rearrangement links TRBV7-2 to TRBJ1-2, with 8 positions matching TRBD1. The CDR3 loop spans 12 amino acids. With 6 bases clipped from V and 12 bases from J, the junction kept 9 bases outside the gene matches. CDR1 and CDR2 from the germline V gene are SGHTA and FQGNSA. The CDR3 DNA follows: TGTGCCAGCAGGTCCCGGGACAGGTCCGACACCTTC. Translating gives CASRSRDRSDTF.

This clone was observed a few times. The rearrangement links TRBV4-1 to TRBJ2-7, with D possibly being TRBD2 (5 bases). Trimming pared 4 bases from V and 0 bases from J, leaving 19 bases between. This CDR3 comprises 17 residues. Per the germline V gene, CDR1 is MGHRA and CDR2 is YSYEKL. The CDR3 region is CASSLFLGIKSSYEQYF. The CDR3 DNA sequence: TGCGCCAGCAGCCTTTTTCTCGGGATTAAGAGCTCCTACGAGCAGTACTTC.

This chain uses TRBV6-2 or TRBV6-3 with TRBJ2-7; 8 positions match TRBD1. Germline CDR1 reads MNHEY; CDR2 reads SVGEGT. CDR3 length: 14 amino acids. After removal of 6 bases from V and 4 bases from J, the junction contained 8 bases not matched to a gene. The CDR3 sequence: CASSRTGLTYEQYF. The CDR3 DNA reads TGTGCCAGCAGCCGGACAGGGCTAACGTACGAGCAGTACTTC.

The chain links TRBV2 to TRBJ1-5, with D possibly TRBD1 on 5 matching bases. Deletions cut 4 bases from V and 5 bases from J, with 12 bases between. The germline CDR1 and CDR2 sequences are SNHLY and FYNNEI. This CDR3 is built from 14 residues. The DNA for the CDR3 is TGTGCCAGCAGTGGCCCAGGGTCGTATCAGCCCCAGCATTTT. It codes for CASSGPGSYQPQHF.